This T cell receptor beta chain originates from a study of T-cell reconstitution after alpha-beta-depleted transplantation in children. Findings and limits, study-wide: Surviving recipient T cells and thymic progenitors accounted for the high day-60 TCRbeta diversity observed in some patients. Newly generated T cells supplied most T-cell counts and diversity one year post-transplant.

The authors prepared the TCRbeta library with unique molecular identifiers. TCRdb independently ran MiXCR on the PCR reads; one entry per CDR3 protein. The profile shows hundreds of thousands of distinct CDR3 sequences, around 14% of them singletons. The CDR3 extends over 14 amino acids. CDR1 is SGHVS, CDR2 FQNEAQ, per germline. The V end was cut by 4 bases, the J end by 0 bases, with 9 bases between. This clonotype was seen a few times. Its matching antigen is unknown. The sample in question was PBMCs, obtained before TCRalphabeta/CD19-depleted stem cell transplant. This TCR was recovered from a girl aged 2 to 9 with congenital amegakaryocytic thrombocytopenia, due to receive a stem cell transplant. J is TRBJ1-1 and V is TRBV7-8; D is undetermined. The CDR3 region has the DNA TGTGCCAGCAGCTGGGGTTATTTGAACACTGAAGCTTTCTTT. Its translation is CASSWGYLNTEAFF.